The 20 T cell receptor beta chains presented below share a single source sample, sequenced in a study of blood T cell dynamics during melanoma immunotherapy. Time point: pre-treatment baseline. Method: immunoSEQ multiplex PCR; TCRdb's copy keeps in-frame clones and lacks some. The sample includes approximately 13,000 clones, roughly nine tenths of them seen just once. This specimen consisted of blood, obtained from a patient treated with checkpoint blockade. The receptors shown here come from a human donor with melanoma.

The rearrangement joins TRBV7-9 to TRBJ2-3; 7 bases are shared with TRBD2. After removal of 1 base from V and 2 bases from J, the junction contained 6 bases not matched to a gene. CDR1 SEHNR and CDR2 FQNEAQ come from the germline V gene (reference sequence). This CDR3 is built from 16 residues. The CDR3 is CASSLGWGRATDTQYF. The CDR3, as DNA: TGTGCCAGCAGCTTAGGATGGGGGAGGGCCACAGATACGCAGTATTTT.

The chain couples TRBV9 to TRBJ2-3; 8 bases agree with TRBD2. This CDR3 has 16 residues. J was trimmed by 2 bases and V by 4 bases; bases with no gene match: 9. Germline V gene data show CDR1 as SGDLS and CDR2 as YYNGEE. The CDR3, as DNA: TGTGCCAGCAGCCCGCGGGGGGACCAACTCACAGATACGCAGTATTTT. It translates to CASSPRGDQLTDTQYF.

The chain joins TRBV6-5 to TRBJ1-1; D unclear. Germline V gene lookup returns CDR1 MNHEY and CDR2 SVGAGI. The CDR3 contains 16 residues. V lost 0 bases to trimming and J lost 1 base, with 12 bases between them. Here the CDR3 reads CASSYSVGWRNTEAFF. DNA of the CDR3: TGTGCCAGCAGTTACTCCGTCGGTTGGAGGAACACTGAAGCTTTCTTT.

This clone occurred a few times. The chain recombines TRBV28 with TRBJ1-1; D is unresolved. CDR3 length: 9 residues. In germline, CDR1 is MDHEN, CDR2 SYDVKM. The CDR3 DNA sequence: TGTGGGGTTTATTTTGAAGCTTTCTTT. It yields the protein CGVYFEAFF.

V usage is TRBV7-9 and J usage is TRBJ1-4; 7 bases agree with TRBD1. The CDR3 contains 14 residues. CDR1 and CDR2 (germline): SEHNR, FQNEAQ (reference sequence). V gave up 1 base and J gave up 4 bases; unmatched junction bases: 0. The CDR3 loop is CASSLDRGNEKLFF. The CDR3 bases are TGTGCCAGCAGCTTAGACAGGGGTAATGAAAAACTGTTTTTT.

The V gene is TRBV6-1, the J gene TRBJ1-5, with D maybe TRBD1 (6 bases). V was pared by 4 bases and J by 4 bases, with 11 bases between. The CDR3 is 14 amino acids. CDR1 MNHNS and CDR2 SASEGT come from the germline V gene. The chain's CDR3 is CASSGRGDNQPQHF. CDR3 nucleotides: TGTGCCAGCAGTGGCAGGGGCGATAATCAGCCCCAGCATTTT.

The DNA for the CDR3 is TGTGCCAGCACCCTAGGTCTCAGGGGCCACGAGCAGTACTTC. It specifies CASTLGLRGHEQYF. V gene TRBV5-5 combines with J gene TRBJ2-7, with D tentatively TRBD1 (6 bases). Per germline, CDR1 SGHKS and CDR2 YYEKEE (reference sequence). V shed 6 bases and J shed 5 bases, with 18 bases lying between them. The CDR3 is 14 amino acids.

The chain is built from TRBV25-1 and TRBJ1-1; 8 bases are a match to TRBD1. The CDR3 loop spans 17 amino acids. Trimming removed 1 base from V and 4 bases from J; junction bases left unmatched: 11. CDR1 and CDR2 (germline): MGHDK, SYGVNS. The CDR3 nucleotides read TGTGCCAGCAGTGAATTATATAGTTCCGGGACAGGCACTGAAGCTTTCTTT. Amino acid sequence: CASSELYSSGTGTEAFF. The entire variable domain, with the rest obtained from reference TRBV25-1 and TRBJ1-1, is as follows: EADIYQTPRYLVIGTGKKITLECSQTMGHDKMYWYQQDPGMELHLIHYSYGVNSTEKGDLSSESTVSRIRTEHFPLTLESARPSHTSQYLCASSELYSSGTGTEAFFGQGTRLTVV.

CDR3 nucleotide sequence: TGTGCCAGCAGCGTAGTGGCTAGCAATGAGCAGTTCTTC. It codes for CASSVVASNEQFF. The rearrangement uses TRBV9 and TRBJ2-1; unclear D gene. This CDR3 comprises 13 residues. Germline CDR1 and CDR2: SGDLS and YYNGEE. Trimming pared 0 bases from V and 6 bases from J, leaving 7 bases between.

V is TRBV19 and J is TRBJ1-1; D not certain. CDR3 length: 13 amino acids. Germline assignment: CDR1 LNHDA and CDR2 SQIVND (reference sequence). Trimming stripped 7 bases from V and 3 bases from J, with 12 bases between. The CDR3, as DNA: TGTGCCAGTAAGGACGGCCTGGACACTGAAGCTTTCTTT. This sequence encodes CASKDGLDTEAFF.

The chain is built from TRBV6-7 and TRBJ2-5, with a weak D call TRBD2 (5 bases). TRBV6-7 is sorted into the ORF group, with uncertain function. The CDR3 contains 14 residues. Trimming cost V 7 bases and J 4 bases, with 16 bases left between them. The CDR3 DNA sequence: TGTGCCAGCACCGGGGTAGTCAGCCCAGAGACCCAGTACTTC. This translates into CASTGVVSPETQYF.

Written as DNA, the CDR3 is TGTGCCAGCAGCCTCCCGTCGGGCGGAGCTAGCACAGATACGCAGTATTTT. It yields the protein CASSLPSGGASTDTQYF. The J gene is TRBJ2-3, the V gene TRBV7-2, with D uncertain. Germline V gene lookup returns CDR1 SGHTA and CDR2 FQGNSA. The CDR3 consists of 17 residues. The V end lost 5 bases, the J end lost 0 bases, and 18 bases lay between the germline ends.

This clone appeared a single time. The chain recombines TRBV6-5 with TRBJ1-4; a possible D gene is TRBD1 (6 bases). The V end lost 6 bases, the J end lost 8 bases, and 16 bases lay between the germline ends. The germline V gene has CDR1 MNHEY and CDR2 SVGAGI. This CDR3 spans 14 amino acids. CDR3 nucleotide sequence: TGTGCCAGCAGGAGGGGGGTGGTCGAAGAAAAACTGTTTTTT. This sequence encodes CASRRGVVEEKLFF.

V is TRBV5-4 and J is TRBJ2-7; maybe TRBD1 (7 bases). The germline CDR1 and CDR2 sequences are SGHNT and YYREEE (reference sequence). V dropped 5 bases and J dropped 6 bases, with 18 bases sitting between them. CDR3 length equals 14 residues. The CDR3 sequence is CASSRQGGSGEQYF. CDR3 DNA: TGTGCCAGCAGTCGCCAGGGGGGTAGTGGCGAGCAGTACTTC. Based on the CDR3 plus reference TRBV5-4 and TRBJ2-7, the full variable domain is ETGVTQSPTHLIKTRGQQVTLRCSSQSGHNTVSWYQQALGQGPQFIFQYYREEENGRGNFPPRFSGLQFPNYSSELNVNALELDDSALYLCASSRQGGSGEQYFGPGTRLTVT.

J is TRBJ1-2 and V is TRBV14; D unresolved. Germline V gene sequence: CDR1 SGHDN, CDR2 FVKESK. V lost 0 bases, J lost 8 bases, and 13 bases lay in between. The CDR3 spans 14 residues. The CDR3 reads CASSQDFGGKGYTF. CDR3 in DNA: TGTGCCAGCAGCCAAGATTTTGGTGGGAAGGGCTACACCTTC.

This chain links TRBV7-2 with TRBJ2-7; D gene unclear. The CDR3 runs 13 residues. V lost 7 bases and J 1 base, leaving 11 bases between the germline ends. Germline lookup yields CDR1 SGHTA and CDR2 FQGNSA. Written as DNA, the CDR3 is TGTGCCAGCACCTCGGGCCCTTCCTACGAGCAGTACTTC. Translation: CASTSGPSYEQYF. Filled out from reference TRBV7-2 and TRBJ2-7, the complete variable domain reads GAGVSQSPSNKVTEKGKDVELRCDPISGHTALYWYRQSLGQGLEFLIYFQGNSAPDKSGLPSDRFSAERTGGSVSTLTIQRTQQEDSAVYLCASTSGPSYEQYFGPGTRLTVT.

The rearrangement uses TRBV6-6 and TRBJ2-1; no clear D. Per the germline V gene, CDR1 is MNHNY and CDR2 is SVGAGI (reference sequence). This CDR3 has 12 residues. The V end lost 5 bases, the J end lost 12 bases, and 14 bases lay between the germline ends. DNA of the CDR3: TGTGCCAGCAGTACGGGCGCAATCGGGCAGTTCTTC. This codes for CASSTGAIGQFF.

This clone was detected a few times. The gene calls are TRBV5-4 and TRBJ2-7, with 7 bases that match TRBD1. Germline V CDR1 and CDR2: SGHNT, YYREEE (reference sequence). The ends lost 4 bases at V and 3 bases at J; junction bases unmatched: 4. The CDR3 has 13 amino acids. Here the CDR3 reads CASSGDSLYEQYF. The CDR3 DNA is TGTGCCAGCAGCGGGGACAGCCTCTACGAGCAGTACTTC. Drawing the rest from reference TRBV5-4 and TRBJ2-7, the complete variable domain is ETGVTQSPTHLIKTRGQQVTLRCSSQSGHNTVSWYQQALGQGPQFIFQYYREEENGRGNFPPRFSGLQFPNYSSELNVNALELDDSALYLCASSGDSLYEQYFGPGTRLTVT.

The chain links TRBV5-4 to TRBJ2-3; 9 positions match TRBD1. V shed 7 bases, J shed 4 bases, and the junction held 10 bases outside the gene matches. Germline loops: CDR1 SGHNT, CDR2 YYREEE (reference sequence). The CDR3 length is 15 residues. CDR3 protein: CASGRPGQGSDTQYF. The CDR3 region has the DNA TGTGCCAGCGGCCGCCCGGGACAGGGCTCAGATACGCAGTATTTT. The variable domain in full, with the rest retrieved from reference TRBV5-4 and TRBJ2-3, is ETGVTQSPTHLIKTRGQQVTLRCSSQSGHNTVSWYQQALGQGPQFIFQYYREEENGRGNFPPRFSGLQFPNYSSELNVNALELDDSALYLCASGRPGQGSDTQYFGPGTRLTVL.

This clone was detected a few times. V is TRBV10-3 and J is TRBJ2-7; possible D gene TRBD1, 5 bases. The ends were cut back, 3 bases at V and 1 base at J, with 10 bases in the middle. CDR3 size: 14 residues. Germline V gives CDR1 ENHRY, CDR2 SYGVKD. The DNA of the CDR3 is TGTGCCATCAGTGAATCACAGGATTCCTACGAGCAGTACTTC. It specifies CAISESQDSYEQYF.